A selection of T cell receptor beta chains follows, all from one sample in a study of blood T cell repertoires in COVID-19. Assay: immunoSEQ multiplex PCR; the TCRdb copy retains only in-frame clones and omits some. This table holds fewer than 500,000 clones, about 90% found once. The sample taken for sequencing was PBMCs or T cells enriched from blood (not recorded which). The receptors here all came from a young woman who had recovered from COVID-19. Both conserved end residues are part of each CDR3. Each record gives: CDR3 DNA, CDR3 protein, V gene, D gene, clone size, J gene. A D gene is named only where the DNA matches it firmly. Expanded clones are given a class, and other clones once, few, many or no size at all.

DNA: TGCGCCAGCAGCTTACAGCGGGGGGGCAGCACAGATACGCAGTATTTT
CDR3: CASSLQRGGSTDTQYF
V: TRBV5-1
D: TRBD2
size: -
J: TRBJ2-3

DNA: TGTGCCAGCAGCTCTGTTGCAACTAATGAAAAACTGTTTTTT
CDR3: CASSSVATNEKLFF
V: TRBV7-6
D: -
size: -
J: TRBJ1-4

DNA: TGTGCCAGTAGTATAACTGGAAGTTGGGACAGGGTTAGAATCAACTATGGCTACACCTTC
CDR3: CASSITGSWDRVRINYGYTF
V: TRBV19
D: TRBD1
size: -
J: TRBJ1-2

DNA: TGTGCCAGTAGTCTCCCAGGGACAGGGGATCATGGCTACACCTTC
CDR3: CASSLPGTGDHGYTF
V: TRBV19
D: TRBD1
size: -
J: TRBJ1-2

DNA: TGTGCCAGCAGCCAGTCTACGGAGAACTATGGCTACACCTTC
CDR3: CASSQSTENYGYTF
V: TRBV7-9
D: -
size: -
J: TRBJ1-2

DNA: TGTGCCAGCAGCTTAAGGACTAGCGGGGGGGGCAGATCCTACGAGCAGTACTTC
CDR3: CASSLRTSGGGRSYEQYF
V: TRBV7-8
D: TRBD2
size: -
J: TRBJ2-7

DNA: TGTGCCAGCAGCCGGGACTTCAACACCGGGGAGCTGTTTTTT
CDR3: CASSRDFNTGELFF
V: TRBV27
D: -
size: -
J: TRBJ2-2

DNA: TGCGCCAGCAGCTCCCGATCCTATGACAGGGATGAGCAGTTCTTC
CDR3: CASSSRSYDRDEQFF
V: TRBV5-1
D: TRBD1
size: -
J: TRBJ2-1

DNA: TGTGCCAGCAGCTTAGATCGTCCGGGGGGACTCAGCTCCTACAATGAGCAGTTCTTC
CDR3: CASSLDRPGGLSSYNEQFF
V: TRBV11-3
D: TRBD2
size: -
J: TRBJ2-1

DNA: TGTGCCAGCAGCCCGACAGGGGGTGATGGCTACACCTTC
CDR3: CASSPTGGDGYTF
V: TRBV7-3
D: TRBD1
size: -
J: TRBJ1-2

DNA: TGTGCCAGCAGTTTTGACTCAAGAGGTTCACCCCTCCACTTT
CDR3: CASSFDSRGSPLHF
V: TRBV28
D: -
size: -
J: TRBJ1-6

DNA: TGTGCCAGCTCAGGGAGGCACACTGAAGCTTTCTTT
CDR3: CASSGRHTEAFF
V: TRBV6-5
D: -
size: few
J: TRBJ1-1

DNA: TGTGCCAGCAGCCGACTAGCAGATACGCAGTATTTT
CDR3: CASSRLADTQYF
V: TRBV7-8
D: -
size: -
J: TRBJ2-3

DNA: TGTGCCAGTAGTATAACGCCTAACTCCTACAATGAGCAGTTCTTC
CDR3: CASSITPNSYNEQFF
V: TRBV19
D: -
size: -
J: TRBJ2-1

DNA: TGTGCTAGTGCCCGACAAATCTCCTACGAGCAGTACTTC
CDR3: CASARQISYEQYF
V: TRBV12-5
D: -
size: once
J: TRBJ2-7

DNA: TGTGCCTGGAGTGGGGGGGGCACAGATACGCAGTATTTT
CDR3: CAWSGGGTDTQYF
V: TRBV30
D: -
size: -
J: TRBJ2-3

DNA: TGCAGCGTTTATCTCTCTAACTATGGCTACACCTTC
CDR3: CSVYLSNYGYTF
V: TRBV29-1
D: -
size: -
J: TRBJ1-2

DNA: TGTGCCAGCGGCAGGCCCTCCTATGGCTACACCTTC
CDR3: CASGRPSYGYTF
V: TRBV12-3/TRBV12-4
D: -
size: -
J: TRBJ1-2

DNA: TGTGCCAGCAGGACGACAGGGCAGGCTGAAGCTTTCTTT
CDR3: CASRTTGQAEAFF
V: TRBV12-3/TRBV12-4
D: TRBD1
size: -
J: TRBJ1-1

DNA: TGCGCCAGCAGCTTGGACAGGGGGTACTATGGCTACACCTTC
CDR3: CASSLDRGYYGYTF
V: TRBV5-1
D: TRBD1
size: once
J: TRBJ1-2

DNA: TGTGCCAGCACCAGGGAGTGGAGCACCGGGGAGCTGTTTTTT
CDR3: CASTREWSTGELFF
V: TRBV7-9
D: -
size: few
J: TRBJ2-2

DNA: TGCGCCAGCAGTCGGTCGCCGGGGGGCGGAAAGGAAAAACTGTTTTTT
CDR3: CASSRSPGGGKEKLFF
V: TRBV23-1
D: -
size: -
J: TRBJ1-4

DNA: TGTGCCAGCAGCTCCCGACGGGGTATTTGGGGTGAGCAGTACTTC
CDR3: CASSSRRGIWGEQYF
V: TRBV7-2
D: -
size: -
J: TRBJ2-7

DNA: TGTGCCAGCAGCTTGGCCCAGGGGGCCCCCTACGAGCAGTACTTC
CDR3: CASSLAQGAPYEQYF
V: TRBV5-8
D: TRBD1
size: -
J: TRBJ2-7

DNA: TGTGCCAGCAGTTTCTTAGGGGGCCCAGATACGCAGTATTTT
CDR3: CASSFLGGPDTQYF
V: TRBV7-9
D: TRBD1
size: -
J: TRBJ2-3

DNA: TGTGCCAGCATTCCCGGGACAGCCTACAATGAGCAGTTCTTC
CDR3: CASIPGTAYNEQFF
V: TRBV5-4
D: TRBD1
size: -
J: TRBJ2-1

DNA: TGTGCCAGCAGCACCCCGATTAGCGGGGATAAAGAGACCCAGTACTTC
CDR3: CASSTPISGDKETQYF
V: TRBV7-8
D: TRBD2
size: -
J: TRBJ2-5

DNA: TGTGCCAGCAGTACCGGGTCAAGCACTGAAGCTTTCTTT
CDR3: CASSTGSSTEAFF
V: TRBV3-1/TRBV3-2
D: -
size: -
J: TRBJ1-1

DNA: TGCGCCAGCAGTCGGGACAGCGCTTCACCCCTCCACTTT
CDR3: CASSRDSASPLHF
V: TRBV10-1
D: TRBD1
size: -
J: TRBJ1-6

DNA: TGTGCCAGCAGTTTATACGGGGTGAGCAATCAGCCCCAGCATTTT
CDR3: CASSLYGVSNQPQHF
V: TRBV27
D: -
size: -
J: TRBJ1-5

DNA: TGTGCCAGCAGTTTCGGGACAAACACTGAAGCTTTCTTT
CDR3: CASSFGTNTEAFF
V: TRBV12-3/TRBV12-4
D: -
size: -
J: TRBJ1-1

DNA: TGTGCCAGCAGAGCGGGACAGGGTATCTACGAGCAGTACTTC
CDR3: CASRAGQGIYEQYF
V: TRBV6-6
D: TRBD1
size: -
J: TRBJ2-7

DNA: TGTGCCTGGAAACGACAGGGCGCACCATTCAATGAGCAGTTCTTC
CDR3: CAWKRQGAPFNEQFF
V: TRBV30
D: TRBD1
size: -
J: TRBJ2-1

DNA: TGTGCCAGCAGCCAAGAACAGGATGAAAAACTGTTTTTT
CDR3: CASSQEQDEKLFF
V: TRBV3-1/TRBV3-2
D: -
size: -
J: TRBJ1-4

DNA: TGTGCCAGCAGTGAAGCACCAATAGAGAATTCACCCCTCCACTTT
CDR3: CASSEAPIENSPLHF
V: TRBV6-1
D: -
size: -
J: TRBJ1-6

DNA: TGTGCCAGCAGTGAAACTCACAGCTATGGCTACACCTTC
CDR3: CASSETHSYGYTF
V: TRBV2
D: -
size: -
J: TRBJ1-2

DNA: TGTGCCAGCGGTAGGGGCCGTAATCAGCCCCAGCATTTT
CDR3: CASGRGRNQPQHF
V: TRBV6-5
D: -
size: -
J: TRBJ1-5

DNA: TGCGCCAGCAGCGGGGGGACGGAGTCCCTCTATGGCTACACCTTC
CDR3: CASSGGTESLYGYTF
V: TRBV5-1
D: -
size: -
J: TRBJ1-2

DNA: TGTGCCCGCATTCGGACAGGGGTAGCGGATACGCAGTATTTT
CDR3: CARIRTGVADTQYF
V: TRBV6-6
D: TRBD1
size: -
J: TRBJ2-3

DNA: TGTGCCAGTAACAGGGGGGCCACTGAAGCTTTCTTT
CDR3: CASNRGATEAFF
V: TRBV19
D: TRBD1
size: -
J: TRBJ1-1

DNA: TGTGCCAGTAGTATCCTTAATCAGCCCCAGCATTTT
CDR3: CASSILNQPQHF
V: TRBV19
D: -
size: -
J: TRBJ1-5

DNA: TGTGCCAGTAGTACCCCGACAGACTATGGCTACACCTTC
CDR3: CASSTPTDYGYTF
V: TRBV19
D: -
size: -
J: TRBJ1-2

DNA: TGTGCCAGCAGCTTCAGGGAATCGGAGCCCCAGCATTTT
CDR3: CASSFRESEPQHF
V: TRBV7-8
D: -
size: once
J: TRBJ1-5

DNA: TGTGCCAGTACCCGGGGTAGTCAGCCCCAGCATTTT
CDR3: CASTRGSQPQHF
V: TRBV19
D: -
size: -
J: TRBJ1-5

DNA: TGTGCCAGTAGTATAGGTACAGGGGGTCAGCCCCAGCATTTT
CDR3: CASSIGTGGQPQHF
V: TRBV19
D: TRBD1
size: -
J: TRBJ1-5

DNA: TGTGCCAGCAGTCTCTCGACAGGGCGAGAGACCCAGTACTTC
CDR3: CASSLSTGRETQYF
V: TRBV2
D: TRBD1
size: -
J: TRBJ2-5

DNA: TGTGCCATCAGTGAGTCGCGGAAAGGGGCTATGAGCTCCTATAATTCACCCCTCCACTTT
CDR3: CAISESRKGAMSSYNSPLHF
V: TRBV10-3
D: -
size: once
J: TRBJ1-6

DNA: TGTGCCTGGAGTGTAGTAGTCTACGGGGAGCTGTTTTTT
CDR3: CAWSVVVYGELFF
V: TRBV30
D: -
size: -
J: TRBJ2-2

DNA: TGTGCCAGCAGTCCCCGGACAGGGGGTGAAGCTTTCTTT
CDR3: CASSPRTGGEAFF
V: TRBV27
D: TRBD1
size: few
J: TRBJ1-1

DNA: TGTGCCAGCAGCACCCAGGGGGCGGAAAGCAATCAGCCCCAGCATTTT
CDR3: CASSTQGAESNQPQHF
V: TRBV5-6
D: TRBD1
size: -
J: TRBJ1-5

DNA: TGTGCCAGCAGCCCCCGGGGAGCGGGGGCCCTCCCGGAAGGCGAGCAGTACTTC
CDR3: CASSPRGAGALPEGEQYF
V: TRBV4-2
D: TRBD2
size: once
J: TRBJ2-7

DNA: TGTGCCAGCAGTCGCGGACAGGTTTACTCCTACGAGCAGTACTTC
CDR3: CASSRGQVYSYEQYF
V: TRBV11-2
D: TRBD1
size: -
J: TRBJ2-7

DNA: TGTGCCAGCTCACCACCGAATTCCCGGGGGGGCCAAGATACGCAGTATTTT
CDR3: CASSPPNSRGGQDTQYF
V: TRBV18
D: TRBD2
size: -
J: TRBJ2-3